The subject of this entry is one T cell receptor beta chain. Antigen: not known. This specimen comes from a study of CD8+CD57+ T cells in acquired aplastic anemia. Overall study context: Sorted cells (CD4+ and CD8+) yielded DNA amounts that averaged about 2.9 ug. Study results and caveats: The number of CD8+ CDR3 sequences shared by patients and controls was twenty-nine. Between the patient and control groups, CD8+ Simpson's diversity did not differ significantly.

The TCR beta profiling, which covered VDJ combination and CDR3 sequence, was carried out using genomic DNA as the template. TCRdb independently ran MiXCR on the reads; one entry per CDR3 protein. The repertoire consists of more than 250,000 distinct CDR3 sequences, with around 60% occurring once and the leading ten covering around 7.6%. CDR3 size: 17 residues. Germline CDR1 and CDR2: KGHDR and SFDVKD. J lost 1 base, V lost 1 base, and 6 bases had no gene match. V and J are TRBV24-1 and TRBJ2-1; TRBD2 agrees at 7 bases. The receptor was isolated from a human donor with severe aplastic anemia or a healthy control (not recorded which). The sample consisted of sorted CD4+, CD8+, or CD8+CD57+ T cells (not recorded which) from PBMCs. The CDR3 sequence is CATSDFGQGGSYNEQFF. DNA of the CDR3: TGTGCCACCAGTGATTTCGGTCAGGGAGGGTCCTACAATGAGCAGTTCTTC.